This TCR beta chain emerged from a study of T cells after yellow fever vaccination. This clonotype was recorded at least ten times. The CDR3 sequence is 16 residues long. Germline loops: CDR1 LGHNA, CDR2 YNFKEQ. V lost 1 base to trimming and J lost 8 bases; unmatched junction nucleotides: 8. Using its own MiXCR run on the 5' RACE reads, TCRdb lists one record per CDR3 protein. Of more than 95,000 distinct CDR3 sequences listed, 13% to 15% are singletons. This sequence originates from a man aged 18-30 years who received the YFV17D yellow fever vaccine. The material was CD8+ T cells sorted from PBMCs, obtained 5 days after the yellow fever booster vaccination. The chain has TRBV4-2 and TRBJ2-1, with 10 positions matching TRBD1. The CDR3 is CASSQVRDRGVDEQFF. The CDR3 DNA reads TGTGCCAGCAGCCAAGTTAGGGACAGGGGAGTAGATGAGCAGTTCTTC.